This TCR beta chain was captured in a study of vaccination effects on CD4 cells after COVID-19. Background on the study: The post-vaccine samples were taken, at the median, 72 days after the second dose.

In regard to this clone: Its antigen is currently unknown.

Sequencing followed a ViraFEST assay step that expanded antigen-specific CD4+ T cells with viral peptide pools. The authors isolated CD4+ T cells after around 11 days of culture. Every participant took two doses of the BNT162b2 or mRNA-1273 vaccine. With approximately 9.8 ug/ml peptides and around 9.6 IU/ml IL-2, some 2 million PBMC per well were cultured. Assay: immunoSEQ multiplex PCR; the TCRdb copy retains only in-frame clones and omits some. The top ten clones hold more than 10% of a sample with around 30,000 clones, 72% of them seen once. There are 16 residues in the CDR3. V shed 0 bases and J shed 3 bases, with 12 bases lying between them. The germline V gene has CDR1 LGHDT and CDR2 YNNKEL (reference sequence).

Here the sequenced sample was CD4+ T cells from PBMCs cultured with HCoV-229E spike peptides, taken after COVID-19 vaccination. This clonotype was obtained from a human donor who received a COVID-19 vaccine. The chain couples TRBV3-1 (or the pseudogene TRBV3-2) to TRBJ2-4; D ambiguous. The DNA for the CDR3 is TGTGCCAGCAGCCAAGAAGAAAGGGCCCTCAAAAACATTCAGTACTTC. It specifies CASSQEERALKNIQYF.